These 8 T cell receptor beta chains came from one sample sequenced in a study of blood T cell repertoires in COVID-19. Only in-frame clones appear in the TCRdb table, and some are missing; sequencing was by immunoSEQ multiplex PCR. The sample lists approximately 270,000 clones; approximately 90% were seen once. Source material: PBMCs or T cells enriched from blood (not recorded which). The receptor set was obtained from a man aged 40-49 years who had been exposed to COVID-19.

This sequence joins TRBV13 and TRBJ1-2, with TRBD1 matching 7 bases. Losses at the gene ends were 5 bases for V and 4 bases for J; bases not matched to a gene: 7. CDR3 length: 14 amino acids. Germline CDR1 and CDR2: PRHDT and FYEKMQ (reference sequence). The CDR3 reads CASSRTGDAYGYTF. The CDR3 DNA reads TGTGCCAGCAGCCGTACAGGGGATGCCTATGGCTACACCTTC.

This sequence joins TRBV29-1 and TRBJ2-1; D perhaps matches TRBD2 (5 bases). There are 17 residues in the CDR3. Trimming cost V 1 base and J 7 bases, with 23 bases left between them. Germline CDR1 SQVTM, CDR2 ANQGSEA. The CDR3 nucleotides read TGCAGCGTTGAAGTTGCCCTTTTGGGAGTTACGACGAATGAGCAGTTCTTC. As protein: CSVEVALLGVTTNEQFF.

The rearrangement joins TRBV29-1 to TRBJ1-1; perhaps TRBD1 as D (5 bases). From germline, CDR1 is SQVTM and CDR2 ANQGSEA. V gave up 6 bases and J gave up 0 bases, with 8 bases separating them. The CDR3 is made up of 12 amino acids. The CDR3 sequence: CSVDRLNTEAFF. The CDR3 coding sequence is TGCAGCGTCGACAGATTGAACACTGAAGCTTTCTTT.

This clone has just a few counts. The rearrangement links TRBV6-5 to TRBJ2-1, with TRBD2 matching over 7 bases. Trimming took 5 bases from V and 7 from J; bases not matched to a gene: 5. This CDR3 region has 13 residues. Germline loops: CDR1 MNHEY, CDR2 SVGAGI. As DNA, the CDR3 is TGTGCCAGCAGTACCAGACTAGCAAATGAGCAGTTCTTC. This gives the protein CASSTRLANEQFF.

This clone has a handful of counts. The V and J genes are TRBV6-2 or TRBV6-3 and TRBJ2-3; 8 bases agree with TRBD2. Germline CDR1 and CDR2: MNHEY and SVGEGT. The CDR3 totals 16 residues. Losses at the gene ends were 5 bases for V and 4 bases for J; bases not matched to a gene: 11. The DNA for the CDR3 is TGTGCCAGCAGTCCCCTCCGAACGGGAGGGGCAGATACGCAGTATTTT. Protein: CASSPLRTGGADTQYF.

CDR3 loop: CASSLTGQGDEQYF. CDR3 in DNA: TGCGCCAGCAGCCTCACGGGACAGGGCGACGAGCAGTACTTC. V is TRBV5-1 and J is TRBJ2-7; 9 nucleotides align to TRBD1. The germline gives CDR1 SGHRS, CDR2 YFSETQ. The length of the CDR3 is 14 residues. Germline trimming cut 4 bases from V and 5 bases from J; bases unmatched to any gene: 7.

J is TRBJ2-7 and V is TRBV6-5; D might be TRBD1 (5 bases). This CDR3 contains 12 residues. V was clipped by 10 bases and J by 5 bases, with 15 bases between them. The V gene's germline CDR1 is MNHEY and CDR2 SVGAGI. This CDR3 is CATTGSTDEQYF. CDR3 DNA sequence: TGTGCCACAACAGGTTCGACCGACGAGCAGTACTTC.

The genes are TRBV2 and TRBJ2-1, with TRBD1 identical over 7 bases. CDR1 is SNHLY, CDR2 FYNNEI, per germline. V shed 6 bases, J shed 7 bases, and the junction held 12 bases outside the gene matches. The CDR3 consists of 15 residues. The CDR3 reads CASRVLTGTQNEQFF. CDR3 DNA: TGTGCCAGCAGAGTACTGACAGGGACGCAGAATGAGCAGTTCTTC.